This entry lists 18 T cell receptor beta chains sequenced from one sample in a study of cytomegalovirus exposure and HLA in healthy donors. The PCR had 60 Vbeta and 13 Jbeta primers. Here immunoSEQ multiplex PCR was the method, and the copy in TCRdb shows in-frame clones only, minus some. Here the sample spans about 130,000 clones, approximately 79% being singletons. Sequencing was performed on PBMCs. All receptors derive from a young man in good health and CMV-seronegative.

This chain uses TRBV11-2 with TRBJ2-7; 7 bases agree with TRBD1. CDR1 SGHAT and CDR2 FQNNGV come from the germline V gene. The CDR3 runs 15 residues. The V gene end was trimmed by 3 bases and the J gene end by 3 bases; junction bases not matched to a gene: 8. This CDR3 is CASSFSGGLLYEQYF. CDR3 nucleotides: TGTGCCAGCAGCTTTTCAGGGGGTCTCCTCTACGAGCAGTACTTC. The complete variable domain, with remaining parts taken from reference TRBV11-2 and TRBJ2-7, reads EAGVAQSPRYKIIEKRQSVAFWCNPISGHATLYWYQQILGQGPKLLIQFQNNGVVDDSQLPKDRFSAERLKGVDSTLKIQPAKLEDSAVYLCASSFSGGLLYEQYFGPGTRLTVT.

The chain's CDR3 is CASSVLDKYNEQFF. As DNA, the CDR3 is TGTGCCAGCAGCGTGTTGGACAAATACAATGAGCAGTTCTTC. The V gene is TRBV9, the J gene TRBJ2-1; D perhaps matches TRBD1 (5 bases). The length of the CDR3 is 14 residues. Germline V gives CDR1 SGDLS, CDR2 YYNGEE. V was trimmed by 2 bases and J by 4 bases, leaving 10 bases between them.

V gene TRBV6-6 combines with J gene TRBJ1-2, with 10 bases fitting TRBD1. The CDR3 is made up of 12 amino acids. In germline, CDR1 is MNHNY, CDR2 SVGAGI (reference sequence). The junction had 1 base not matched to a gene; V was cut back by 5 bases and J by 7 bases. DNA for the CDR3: TGTGCCAGCAGTCGACAGGGGGCTGGCTACACCTTC. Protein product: CASSRQGAGYTF.

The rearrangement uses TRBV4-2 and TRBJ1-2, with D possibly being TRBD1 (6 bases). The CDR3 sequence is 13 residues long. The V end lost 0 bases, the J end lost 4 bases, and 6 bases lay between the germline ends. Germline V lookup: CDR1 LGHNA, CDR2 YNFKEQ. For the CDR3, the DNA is TGTGCCAGCAGCCAAGACAGGGGCTATGGCTACACCTTC. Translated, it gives CASSQDRGYGYTF.

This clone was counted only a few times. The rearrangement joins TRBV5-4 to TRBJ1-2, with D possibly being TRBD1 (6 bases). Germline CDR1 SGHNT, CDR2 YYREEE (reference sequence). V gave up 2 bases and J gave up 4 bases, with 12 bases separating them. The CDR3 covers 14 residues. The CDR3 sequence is CASSFLDSTYGYTF. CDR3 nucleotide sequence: TGTGCCAGCAGCTTCTTGGACAGCACCTATGGCTACACCTTC.

The CDR3 DNA is TGTGCCAGCAGTGACACGGGGGACCAGAACACCGGGGAGCTGTTTTTT. Residues: CASSDTGDQNTGELFF. This sequence joins TRBV6-4 and TRBJ2-2; D might be TRBD2 (6 bases). V lost 2 bases and J 1 base, leaving 11 bases between the germline ends. Germline V gives CDR1 MRHNA, CDR2 SNTAGT. The CDR3 runs to 16 residues.

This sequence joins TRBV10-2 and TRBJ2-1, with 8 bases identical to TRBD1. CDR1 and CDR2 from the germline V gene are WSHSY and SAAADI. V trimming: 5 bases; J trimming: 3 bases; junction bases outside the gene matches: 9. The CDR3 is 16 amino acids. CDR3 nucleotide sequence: TGCGCCAGCAGTATACATACAGGGGGTCTCTACAATGAGCAGTTCTTC. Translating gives CASSIHTGGLYNEQFF.

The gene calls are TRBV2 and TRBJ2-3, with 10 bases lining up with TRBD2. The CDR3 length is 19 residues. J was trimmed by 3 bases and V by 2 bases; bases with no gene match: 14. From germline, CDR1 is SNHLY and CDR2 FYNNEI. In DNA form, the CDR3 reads TGTGCCAGCAGTGAATTCGGCGTTCTGGGAGCGGGGGGGACAGATACGCAGTATTTT. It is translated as CASSEFGVLGAGGTDTQYF.

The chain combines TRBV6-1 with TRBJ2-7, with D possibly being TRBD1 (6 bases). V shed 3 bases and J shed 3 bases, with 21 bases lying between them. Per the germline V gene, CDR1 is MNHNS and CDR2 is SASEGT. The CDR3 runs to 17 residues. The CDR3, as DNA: TGTGCCAGCAGTGAGACGCCGAGGCTTGGACAGCGCTACGAGCAGTACTTC. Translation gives CASSETPRLGQRYEQYF.

CDR3 residues: CASNLAQGASIGYTF. The CDR3, as DNA: TGTGCCAGCAATTTGGCCCAGGGGGCATCGATTGGCTACACCTTC. The rearrangement uses TRBV6-1 and TRBJ1-2; 8 nucleotides match TRBD1. Trimming at V came to 7 bases and at J to 7 bases, leaving 14 bases not matched to a gene. The CDR3 runs 15 residues. Germline V gene data show CDR1 as MNHNS and CDR2 as SASEGT.

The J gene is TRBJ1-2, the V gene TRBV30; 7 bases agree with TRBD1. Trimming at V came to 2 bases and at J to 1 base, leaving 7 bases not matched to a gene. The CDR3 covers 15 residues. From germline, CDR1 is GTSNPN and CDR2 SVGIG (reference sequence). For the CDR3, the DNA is TGTGCCTGGAGTCCGGCCAGGGGGAATAACTATGGCTACACCTTC. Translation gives CAWSPARGNNYGYTF.

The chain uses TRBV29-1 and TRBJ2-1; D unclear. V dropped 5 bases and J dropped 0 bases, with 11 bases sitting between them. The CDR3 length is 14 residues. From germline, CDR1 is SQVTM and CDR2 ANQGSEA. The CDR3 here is CSVSGSSSYNEQFF. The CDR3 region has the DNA TGCAGCGTTTCAGGCTCGAGCTCCTACAATGAGCAGTTCTTC.

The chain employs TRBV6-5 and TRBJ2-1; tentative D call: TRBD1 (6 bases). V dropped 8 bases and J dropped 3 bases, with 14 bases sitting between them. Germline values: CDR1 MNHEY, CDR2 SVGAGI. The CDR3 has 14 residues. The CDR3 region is CASLRQGSYNEQFF. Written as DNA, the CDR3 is TGTGCCAGCCTCAGGCAGGGGAGCTACAATGAGCAGTTCTTC.

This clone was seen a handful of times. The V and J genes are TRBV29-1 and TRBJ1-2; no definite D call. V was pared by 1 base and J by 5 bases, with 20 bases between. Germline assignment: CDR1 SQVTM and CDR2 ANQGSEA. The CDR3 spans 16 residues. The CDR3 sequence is CSVEGLSRPSGYGYTF. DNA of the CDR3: TGCAGCGTTGAAGGGCTTTCGAGGCCAAGCGGATATGGCTACACCTTC.

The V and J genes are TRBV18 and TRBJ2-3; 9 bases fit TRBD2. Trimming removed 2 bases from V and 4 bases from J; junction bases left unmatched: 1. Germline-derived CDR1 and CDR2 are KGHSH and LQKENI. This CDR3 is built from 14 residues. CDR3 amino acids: CASSPERGADTQYF. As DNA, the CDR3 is TGTGCCAGCTCACCAGAGCGGGGGGCAGATACGCAGTATTTT.

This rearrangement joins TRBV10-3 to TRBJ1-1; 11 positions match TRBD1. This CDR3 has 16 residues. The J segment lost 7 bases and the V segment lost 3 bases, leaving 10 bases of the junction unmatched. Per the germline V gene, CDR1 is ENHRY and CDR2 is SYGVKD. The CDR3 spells CAISDPGTGGYSEAFF. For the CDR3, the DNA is TGTGCCATCAGTGACCCAGGGACAGGGGGGTATAGTGAAGCTTTCTTT.

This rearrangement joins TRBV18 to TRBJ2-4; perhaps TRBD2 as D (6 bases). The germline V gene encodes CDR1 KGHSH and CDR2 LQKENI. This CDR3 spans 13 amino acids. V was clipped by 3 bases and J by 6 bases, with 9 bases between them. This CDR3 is CASSPTGGNIQYF. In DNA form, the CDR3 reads TGTGCCAGCTCACCTACCGGGGGAAACATTCAGTACTTC.

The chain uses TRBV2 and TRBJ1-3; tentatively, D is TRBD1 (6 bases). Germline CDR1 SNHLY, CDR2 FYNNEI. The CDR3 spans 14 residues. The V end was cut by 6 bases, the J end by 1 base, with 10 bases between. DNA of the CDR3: TGTGCCAGCAGGGGCGGACAGTCTGGAAACACCATATATTTT. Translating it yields CASRGGQSGNTIYF.